Each of the 21 T cell receptor beta chains below was sequenced from the same sample in a study of blood T cells in healthy people across ages. Alongside a J-beta primer mix, a sample-barcoded 5' primer served in a second PCR lasting about 7 to 11 cycles. MiXCR, applied by TCRdb to the 5' RACE reads, yields one record per CDR3 protein. The data hold over 500,000 distinct CDR3 sequences, with roughly half observed a single time. Sequencing used blood. The receptors come from an elderly woman in good health.

The V gene is TRBV5-1, the J gene TRBJ2-3, with D hard to call. Germline assignment: CDR1 SGHRS and CDR2 YFSETQ. CDR3 size: 12 residues. V was trimmed by 0 bases and J by 10 bases, leaving 9 bases between them. The CDR3 here is CASSLDRASQYF. Here the CDR3 DNA reads TGCGCCAGCAGCTTGGATCGAGCATCGCAGTATTTT.

This clonotype was counted between two and nine times. This chain links TRBV15 with TRBJ1-3; TRBD1 is a possible D gene (6 bases). Trimming removed 0 bases from V and 3 bases from J, with 18 bases in between. This CDR3 contains 18 residues. Germline-derived CDR1 and CDR2 are LNHNV and YYDKDF (reference sequence). Here the CDR3 reads CATSRDYRESGVGNTIYF. DNA for the CDR3: TGTGCCACCAGCAGAGATTACAGGGAAAGTGGTGTTGGAAACACCATATATTTT.

The rearrangement uses TRBV5-1 and TRBJ2-4; 10 nucleotides align to TRBD1. The J call may be in error: the DNA end matches TRBJ2-7 better. This CDR3 contains 14 residues. CDR1 and CDR2 (germline): SGHRS, YFSETQ. The CDR3 coding sequence is TGCGCCAGCAGCGCGCAGGGACAGGGGTCCGAGCAGTACTTC. As protein: CASSAQGQGSEQYF.

Many counts were recorded for this clonotype. This chain joins TRBV7-9 and TRBJ2-3; TRBD1 is a possible D gene (5 bases). The ends were cut back, 5 bases at V and 0 bases at J, with 21 bases in the middle. The CDR3 has 18 amino acids. Germline V gives CDR1 SEHNR, CDR2 FQNEAQ (reference sequence). Written as DNA, the CDR3 is TGTGCCAGCAGCCCGGGCTGGCTAGGGGCCACTAGCACAGATACGCAGTATTTT. It encodes CASSPGWLGATSTDTQYF.

The CDR3 region is CASRRDSLGDTQYF. The CDR3 bases are TGTGCCAGCAGGCGGGACTCCCTAGGAGATACGCAGTATTTT. The J gene is TRBJ2-3, the V gene TRBV12-3 or TRBV12-4; weak D call: TRBD2 (6 bases). The CDR3 is 14 residues long. With 6 bases removed from V and 5 bases from J, the gap between germline ends came to 15 bases.

The V and J genes are TRBV4-3 and TRBJ2-7; D uncertain. Germline CDR1 is LGHNA and CDR2 is YSLEER. Trimming removed 0 bases at V and 4 bases at J, with 7 bases between. The CDR3 is 13 amino acids. The CDR3 DNA sequence: TGCGCCAGCAGCCAAGACATTAGATACGAGCAGTACTTC. Protein product: CASSQDIRYEQYF.

This CDR3 reads CSARIEFTDTQYF. The CDR3 DNA reads TGCAGTGCTCGGATAGAGTTCACAGATACGCAGTATTTT. The V call is TRBV20-1, the J call TRBJ2-3; D is unresolved. V gave up 5 bases and J gave up 2 bases, with 11 bases separating them. The CDR3 length is 13 residues. Per the germline V gene, CDR1 is DFQATT and CDR2 is SNEGSKA (reference sequence).

V gene TRBV10-3 combines with J gene TRBJ2-3; 11 bases agree with TRBD1. Germline lookup yields CDR1 ENHRY and CDR2 SYGVKD. The CDR3 contains 16 residues. The V segment lost 3 bases and the J segment 4 bases; nucleotides outside the gene matches: 6. CDR3 nucleotide sequence: TGTGCCATCAGTGATCCGGACAGGGGGCGTCCAGATACGCAGTATTTT. Amino acid sequence: CAISDPDRGRPDTQYF.

This clonotype was recorded a few times. V usage is TRBV15 and J usage is TRBJ1-2; D possibly corresponds to TRBD1 (5 bases). CDR3 size: 16 residues. The germline V gene has CDR1 LNHNV and CDR2 YYDKDF (reference sequence). Trimming removed 0 bases from V and 3 bases from J, with 14 bases in between. As DNA, the CDR3 is TGTGCCACCAGCAGAGATCGCCGGGGGAGGCACTATGGCTACACCTTC. Translated, it gives CATSRDRRGRHYGYTF.

This chain links TRBV27 with TRBJ2-7; a weak D match, TRBD1 (5 bases). Trimming took off 5 bases at V and 2 bases at J, with 19 bases between the two ends. The CDR3 is 16 amino acids. Germline loops: CDR1 MNHEY, CDR2 SMNVEV (reference sequence). CDR3 sequence (DNA): TGTGCCAGCAGTACCCTGACAGCCCCATTCCCCTACGAGCAGTACTTC. It is translated as CASSTLTAPFPYEQYF.

This clonotype came up many times. This sequence joins TRBV28 and TRBJ2-6; D may be TRBD1 (6 bases). V lost 2 bases and J 1 base, leaving 9 bases between the germline ends. The germline V gene has CDR1 MDHEN and CDR2 SYDVKM. This CDR3 has 16 amino acids. CDR3 amino acids: CASSLGGPSGANVLTF. The DNA for the CDR3 is TGTGCCAGCAGTTTAGGGGGCCCATCTGGGGCCAACGTCCTGACTTTC.

The V call is TRBV25-1, the J call TRBJ2-2; 10 nucleotides agree with TRBD2. The CDR3 consists of 15 residues. V gave up 4 bases and J gave up 8 bases; unmatched junction bases: 7. CDR1 is MGHDK, CDR2 SYGVNS, per germline. The CDR3 protein is CASSALLAGIGELFF. CDR3 sequence (DNA): TGTGCCAGCAGTGCGTTACTAGCGGGAATAGGGGAGCTGTTTTTT.

This chain uses TRBV3-1 with TRBJ2-6; D gene unclear. The V end was cut by 8 bases, the J end by 0 bases, with 14 bases between. Germline assignment: CDR1 LGHDT and CDR2 YNNKEL (reference sequence). This CDR3 comprises 16 residues. CDR3 DNA sequence: TGTGCCAGCGGCCCAAGGGAACTCTCTGGGGCCAACGTCCTGACTTTC. Translation gives CASGPRELSGANVLTF.

This clonotype appeared once. The CDR3 protein is CSARDPYTDTQYF. For the CDR3, the DNA is TGCAGCGCCCGGGACCCTTATACAGATACGCAGTATTTT. This sequence joins TRBV29-1 and TRBJ2-3; the D call may be TRBD1 or TRBD2 (5 bases each). Germline CDR1 SQVTM, CDR2 ANQGSEA. V lost 7 bases and J 3 bases, leaving 14 bases between the germline ends. The CDR3 contains 13 residues.

This clonotype was detected many times. The chain links TRBV30 to TRBJ2-5, with 10 positions matching TRBD2. V was pared by 5 bases and J by 4 bases, with 4 bases of the junction left unmatched. Germline V gene sequence: CDR1 GTSNPN, CDR2 SVGIG (reference sequence). This CDR3 has 13 amino acids. CDR3 in DNA: TGTGCCTGGGCTCCTAGCGGGAGAGAGACCCAGTACTTC. Its translation is CAWAPSGRETQYF. Supplemented by reference TRBV30 and TRBJ2-5, the full variable domain reads SQTIHQWPATLVQPVGSPLSLECTVEGTSNPNLYWYRQAAGRGLQLLFYSVGIGQISSEVPQNLSASRPQDRQFILSSKKLLLSDSGFYLCAWAPSGRETQYFGPGTRLLVL.

Turning to this clonotype: At one end, the junction sequence differs from germline, possibly due to a read error. The chain combines TRBV5-1 with TRBJ2-3; D not certain. Germline V CDR1 and CDR2: SGHRS, YFSETQ. This CDR3 has 13 amino acids. As DNA, the CDR3 is TGCGCCTGCAGCCCTCCCCTGTCAGATACGCAGTATTTT. Protein: CACSPPLSDTQYF.

This clonotype showed up many times. J is TRBJ2-7 and V is TRBV28; D remains unclear. This CDR3 is built from 12 residues. The V gene lost 6 bases and the J gene lost 3 bases, with 9 bases spanning the gap. Germline values: CDR1 MDHEN, CDR2 SYDVKM. The DNA of the CDR3 is TGTGCCAGCAGCCTCTCGGGCTACGAGCAGTACTTC. Translation gives CASSLSGYEQYF.

This clonotype appeared many times. The chain carries TRBV12-3 or TRBV12-4 and TRBJ1-5; 9 nucleotides align to TRBD1. This CDR3 is built from 14 residues. Trimming cost V 4 bases and J 4 bases; bases outside gene matches: 2. The CDR3 loop reads CASSSGTGNQPQHF. CDR3 DNA: TGTGCCAGCAGTTCCGGGACAGGGAATCAGCCCCAGCATTTT.

The chain carries TRBV12-3 or TRBV12-4 and TRBJ1-5; 7 bases match TRBD1. The CDR3 is made up of 14 amino acids. V trimming: 5 bases; J trimming: 7 bases; junction bases outside the gene matches: 8. In nucleotides, the CDR3 is TGTGCCAGCAGTCGCCGACAGGGAAGCCAGCCCCAGCATTTT. Protein product: CASSRRQGSQPQHF.

Comments on this clonotype: One base away lies a much larger clone, so this may be a sequencing read error. J is TRBJ2-3 and V is TRBV20-1, with a tentative D call TRBD2 (6 bases). V was pared by 6 bases and J by 1 base, with 17 bases between. Germline V gives CDR1 DFQATT, CDR2 SNEGSKA (reference sequence). CDR3 length: 15 amino acids. In DNA, the CDR3 is TGCAGTGCCCCCGCTAGCGAGGTTCGCACAGATACGCAGTATTTT. Translation: CSAPASEVRTDTQYF.

This chain uses TRBV4-2 with TRBJ2-5; 13 nucleotides align to TRBD2. With V trimmed by 4 bases and J by 2 bases, 10 bases remained unmatched. The CDR3 is 18 amino acids. Germline CDR1 reads LGHNA; CDR2 reads YNFKEQ. The CDR3 nucleotides read TGTGCCAGCAGCCCTTCACCGGGACTAGCGGGGATGCAAGAGACCCAGTACTTC. Residues: CASSPSPGLAGMQETQYF.